The 27 T cell receptor beta chains below come from one sample, sequenced in a study of metastatic and nonmetastatic thyroid tumors. Not a single patient had been given any form of treatment at any point before undergoing thyroid surgery. TCRdb reanalyzed the PCR reads with MiXCR. Of 40,000 to 50,000 clones in the sample, less than 5% are singletons; the top ten hold 8% to 10%. Sequences were obtained from blood. These TCRs come from a female donor with papillary thyroid cancer or a benign thyroid nodule (not recorded which). Some clones in this sample may be carry-over from other donors' samples.

About this clone itself: A much larger clone lies a single base off, so this may be a read error. This CDR3 is also generated by other DNA sequences in the sample. V is TRBV3-1 and J is TRBJ2-2; 10 nucleotides match TRBD2. The length of the CDR3 is 17 residues. The germline V gene encodes CDR1 LGHDT and CDR2 YNNKEL (reference sequence). The CDR3: CASSQDLLAGDTGELFF. CDR3 nucleotide sequence: TGTGCCAGCAGCCAAGATCTCCTAGCGGGAGACACCGGGGAGCTATTTTTT. Based on the CDR3 plus reference TRBV3-1 and TRBJ2-2, the full variable domain is DTAVSQTPKYLVTQMGNDKSIKCEQNLGHDTMYWYKQDSKKFLKIMFSYNNKELIINETVPNRFSPKSPDKAHLNLHINSLELGDSAVYFCASSQDLLAGDTGELFFGEGSRLTVL.

About this clone: Germline and junction disagree at one end, which may indicate a read error. The chain combines TRBV7-2 with TRBJ2-7, with 11 nucleotides matching TRBD1. The CDR3 runs to 15 residues. Germline CDR1 SGHTA, CDR2 FQGNSA. The chain's CDR3 is CASIIGQGALYVQYF. The DNA for the CDR3 is TGTGCCAGCATCATCGGACAGGGGGCGCTCTACGTGCAGTACTTC.

This clone was seen a few times. The chain employs TRBV14 and TRBJ2-7; possible D gene TRBD2, 5 bases. Looked up from germline, CDR1 is SGHDN and CDR2 is FVKESK. Between the trimmed V and J ends, which lost 0 bases and 0 bases, there was a span of 6 bases. CDR3 length equals 14 residues. The DNA of the CDR3 is TGTGCCAGCAGCCAAGATCGGGACTCCTACGAGCAGTACTTC. It codes for CASSQDRDSYEQYF.

The chain combines TRBV4-3 with TRBJ2-3; the match to TRBD1 covers 8 bases. CDR3 length equals 17 residues. Germline V CDR1 and CDR2: LGHNA, YSLEER. The J segment lost 6 bases and the V segment lost 0 bases, leaving 11 bases of the junction unmatched. The CDR3 reads CASSQDLGTGQHDTQYF. The CDR3 coding sequence is TGCGCCAGCAGCCAAGATCTTGGGACAGGCCAGCATGATACGCAGTATTTT.

This clone was detected many times. The chain couples TRBV6-5 to TRBJ1-1, with D unclear. CDR3 length: 14 residues. The V end was cut by 0 bases, the J end by 7 bases, with 12 bases between. The V gene's germline CDR1 is MNHEY and CDR2 SVGAGI. The CDR3, as DNA: TGTGCCAGCAGTTACTCGACCAGCCTTGGTGAAGCTTTCTTT. It translates to CASSYSTSLGEAFF.

This clone came up many times. The rearrangement joins TRBV6-5 to TRBJ1-4; D is unclear. Germline V lookup: CDR1 MNHEY, CDR2 SVGAGI. The CDR3 loop spans 14 amino acids. With 2 bases removed from V and 5 bases from J, the gap between germline ends came to 9 bases. CDR3 residues: CASSYVGKNEKLFF. The CDR3 DNA reads TGTGCCAGCAGTTACGTGGGGAAGAATGAAAAACTGTTTTTT.

This clone was observed at least ten times. It may be a read error: a sequence one base away is much more abundant. In this CDR3 the conserved last residue, phenylalanine or tryptophan, is missing, so a read error is likely. This chain links TRBV6-1 with TRBJ1-6; maybe TRBD1 (6 bases). Germline assignment: CDR1 MNHNS and CDR2 SASEGT. The CDR3 consists of 14 residues. Deletions cut 6 bases from V and 7 bases from J, with 13 bases between. DNA for the CDR3: TGTGCCAGCAGGGTGGACAGCGAGAATTCACCCCTCCACTCT. Translated, it gives CASRVDSENSPLHS.

This clone was seen a handful of times. The chain recombines TRBV7-6 with TRBJ2-1; TRBD1 agrees at 9 bases. The CDR3 totals 14 residues. Germline CDR1 is SGHVS and CDR2 is FNYEAQ. After removal of 2 bases from V and 7 bases from J, the junction contained 3 bases not matched to a gene. CDR3 residues: CASSLPGQGNEQFF. As DNA, the CDR3 is TGTGCCAGCAGCTTACCGGGACAGGGTAATGAGCAGTTCTTC.

V gene TRBV25-1 combines with J gene TRBJ2-2; 9 positions agree with TRBD1. Germline CDR1 MGHDK, CDR2 SYGVNS. The CDR3 has 15 residues. J gave up 3 bases and V 4 bases, and 3 bases lay outside the gene matches. Here the CDR3 DNA reads TGTGCCAGCAGTGTTTGGGACAGGGACACCGGGGAGCTGTTTTTT. Protein product: CASSVWDRDTGELFF.

Ten or more counts support this clone. This chain connects TRBV6-1 to TRBJ1-5; the match to TRBD1 covers 7 bases. Germline V lookup: CDR1 MNHNS, CDR2 SASEGT. The CDR3 is made up of 12 amino acids. Trimming at V came to 6 bases and at J to 5 bases, leaving 1 base not matched to a gene. For the CDR3, the DNA is TGTGCCAGCAGCGACAGGGATCAGCCCCAGCATTTT. Protein sequence: CASSDRDQPQHF.

This clone has at least ten counts. The chain combines TRBV7-6 with TRBJ2-7, with unresolved D. V was clipped by 4 bases and J by 6 bases, with 16 bases between them. The CDR3 covers 14 residues. Germline V CDR1 and CDR2: SGHVS, FNYEAQ. CDR3: CASSSGSDAAEQYF. The CDR3 DNA follows: TGTGCCAGCAGCTCCGGGTCTGATGCGGCCGAGCAGTACTTC.

This clone was detected many times. The rearrangement links TRBV13 to TRBJ1-2, with unresolved D. The CDR3 runs to 11 residues. From germline, CDR1 is PRHDT and CDR2 FYEKMQ (reference sequence). With 8 bases removed from V and 8 bases from J, the gap between germline ends came to 12 bases. CDR3 sequence (DNA): TGTGCCAGCGGCCGGTTCGAAGGCTACACCTTC. This encodes CASGRFEGYTF.

As regards this clone: The junction and the germline gene differ at one end; a read error may be behind it. This chain joins TRBV2 and TRBJ2-1; a possible D gene is TRBD1 (5 bases). The V gene's germline CDR1 is SNHLY and CDR2 FYNNEI. The CDR3 totals 15 residues. This CDR3 is CASSELGLSYNEQLF. In nucleotides, the CDR3 is TGTGCCAGCAGTGAATTGGGGCTCTCCTACAATGAGCAGCTCTTC.

About this clone itself: A much larger clone is a single base away; this may be a read error. The same CDR3 also results from other DNA sequences found in this sample. The chain couples TRBV12-3 or TRBV12-4 to TRBJ2-5, with 7 bases fitting TRBD1. The trim removed 5 bases at V and 8 bases at J, leaving 14 bases unmatched. The CDR3 runs 15 residues. The CDR3, as DNA: TGTGCCAGCAGTGCCCGGGACAGAATTTCCCATACCCAGTACTTC. This codes for CASSARDRISHTQYF.

This clone was seen many times. With a much larger clone just one base away, this may be a read error. At the DNA level, this CDR3 is encoded by other sequences in the same sample as well. The V and J genes are TRBV25-1 and TRBJ2-7; D gene ambiguous. The V end was cut by 3 bases, the J end by 4 bases, with 13 bases between. Germline V gene sequence: CDR1 MGHDK, CDR2 SYGVNS. This CDR3 has 14 residues. The CDR3 sequence is CASSELARPYEQYF. Here the CDR3 DNA reads TGTGCCAGCAGTGAGCTGGCCAGACCTTACGAGCAGTACTTC.

The rearrangement uses TRBV19 and TRBJ2-1; weak D call: TRBD2 (5 bases). CDR1 is LNHDA, CDR2 SQIVND, per germline (reference sequence). The CDR3 is made up of 16 amino acids. V was trimmed by 4 bases and J by 5 bases, leaving 18 bases between them. Written as DNA, the CDR3 is TGTGCCAGTAGTACGCTCGGGGTGGGGTTCGACAATGAGCAGTTCTTC. It codes for CASSTLGVGFDNEQFF.

This clone was detected ten times or more. The chain carries TRBV2 and TRBJ1-3; unclear D gene. Looked up from germline, CDR1 is SNHLY and CDR2 is FYNNEI. The length of the CDR3 is 14 residues. Trimming stripped 2 bases from V and 2 bases from J, with 7 bases between. In DNA, the CDR3 is TGTGCCAGCAGTGAAATGGACCCTGGAAACACCATATATTTT. It yields the protein CASSEMDPGNTIYF.

This clone has a count of ten or more. Other DNA sequences in the same sample also yield this CDR3. The chain couples TRBV28 to TRBJ1-1, with a weak D call TRBD1 (5 bases). Germline CDR1 MDHEN, CDR2 SYDVKM. The CDR3 length is 13 residues. V was trimmed by 5 bases and J by 2 bases, leaving 9 bases between them. The CDR3: CASSPTVNTEAFF. Written as DNA, the CDR3 is TGTGCCAGCAGTCCGACAGTTAACACTGAAGCTTTCTTT. Looking up the rest from reference TRBV28 and TRBJ1-1 gives the full variable domain: DVKVTQSSRYLVKRTGEKVFLECVQDMDHENMFWYRQDPGLGLRLIYFSYDVKMKEKGDIPEGYSVSREKKERFSLILESASTNQTSMYLCASSPTVNTEAFFGQGTRLTVV.

The sample holds many counts of this clone. At one boundary the junction diverges from the germline segment, which might be a read error. The chain combines TRBV30 with TRBJ1-2; D is unclear. This CDR3 is 10 amino acids long. CDR1 GTSNPN and CDR2 SVGIG come from the germline V gene (reference sequence). CDR3 bases: TGTGCCTGGAGTTTGAGAGAAACTTATTTC. It is translated as CAWSLRETYF.

There are many counts of this clone. The gene calls are TRBV20-1 and TRBJ2-5, with a possible D match to TRBD1 (6 bases). V lost 5 bases and J 2 bases, leaving 9 bases between the germline ends. The CDR3 runs 12 residues. Germline CDR1 DFQATT, CDR2 SNEGSKA (reference sequence). The CDR3 DNA follows: TGCAGTGCTCTCACAGGGCAAGAGACCCAGTACTTC. Protein product: CSALTGQETQYF.

This clone is termed medium-sized. V is TRBV6-5 and J is TRBJ1-2, with a weak D call TRBD1 (5 bases). CDR3 length: 13 amino acids. Trimming took 2 bases from V and 8 from J, leaving 12 bases between them. Germline-derived CDR1 and CDR2 are MNHEY and SVGAGI. DNA for the CDR3: TGTGCCAGCAGTTACCCGGGGGGGAGAGGCTACACCTTC. It yields the protein CASSYPGGRGYTF.

The table lists this clone with many counts. V usage is TRBV3-1 and J usage is TRBJ1-4; D is undetermined. CDR3 length: 16 residues. The V end lost 2 bases, the J end lost 2 bases, and 12 bases lay between the germline ends. Germline-derived CDR1 and CDR2 are LGHDT and YNNKEL (reference sequence). CDR3 protein: CASSQNPPVTNEKLFF. The CDR3 DNA reads TGTGCCAGCAGCCAAAACCCACCGGTGACTAATGAAAAACTGTTTTTT.

Concerning this clone: One end of the junction varies from germline; a read error may be responsible. This CDR3 is CASILAWQVAKTQYF. CDR3 sequence (DNA): TGTGCCAGCATCTTAGCGTGGCAGGTGGCGAAGACCCAGTACTTC. The chain combines TRBV11-1 with TRBJ2-5; D perhaps matches TRBD2 (5 bases). This CDR3 region has 15 residues. Germline CDR1 SGHAT, CDR2 FQDESV (reference sequence).

This clone was seen a handful of times. V and J are TRBV28 and TRBJ1-2, with 9 positions matching TRBD1. The CDR3 length is 15 residues. The V gene end was trimmed by 5 bases and the J gene end by 1 base; junction bases not matched to a gene: 5. Germline CDR1 reads MDHEN; CDR2 reads SYDVKM. This chain's CDR3 is CASSLPGQGNYGYTF. The CDR3, as DNA: TGTGCCAGCAGTCTGCCGGGACAGGGTAACTATGGCTACACCTTC.

The rearrangement joins TRBV28 to TRBJ2-7; a possible D gene is TRBD1 (5 bases). V was cut by 3 bases and J by 3 bases, with 15 bases left in between. The CDR3 is 15 residues long. CDR1 and CDR2 (germline): MDHEN, SYDVKM. The CDR3 reads CASSFAAGPLYEQYF. The CDR3 DNA reads TGTGCCAGCAGTTTTGCGGCAGGGCCCCTCTACGAGCAGTACTTC.

This clone has only a few counts. The V and J genes are TRBV28 and TRBJ1-2; the D gene is possibly TRBD1 (6 bases). There are 16 residues in the CDR3. V shed 6 bases and J shed 6 bases, with 23 bases lying between them. Germline lookup yields CDR1 MDHEN and CDR2 SYDVKM. CDR3 sequence: CASRPPRDKKNDGYTF. CDR3 DNA sequence: TGTGCCAGCAGGCCCCCCCGGGACAAAAAAAACGATGGCTACACCTTC.

The chain links TRBV7-8 to TRBJ2-7; D remains unclear. This CDR3 region has 14 residues. V lost 5 bases and J 2 bases, leaving 13 bases between the germline ends. Germline-derived CDR1 and CDR2 are SGHVS and FQNEAQ. The CDR3 region has the DNA TGTGCCAGCAGCGTAGATAGTCACACCTACGAGCAGTACTTC. It translates to CASSVDSHTYEQYF.